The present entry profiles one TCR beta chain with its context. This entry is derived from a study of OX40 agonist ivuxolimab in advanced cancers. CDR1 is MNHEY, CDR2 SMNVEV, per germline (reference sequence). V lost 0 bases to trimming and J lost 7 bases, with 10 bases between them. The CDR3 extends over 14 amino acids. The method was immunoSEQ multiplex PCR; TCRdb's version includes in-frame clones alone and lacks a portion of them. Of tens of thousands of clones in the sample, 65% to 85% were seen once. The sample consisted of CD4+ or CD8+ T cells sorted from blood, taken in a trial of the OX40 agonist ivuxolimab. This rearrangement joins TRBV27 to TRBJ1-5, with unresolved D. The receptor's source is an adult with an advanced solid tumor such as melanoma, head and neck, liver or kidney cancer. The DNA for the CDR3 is TGTGCCAGCAGTTTATCCTTTGCGCAACAGCCCCAGCATTTT. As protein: CASSLSFAQQPQHF.